The 21 T cell receptor beta chains below all came from one sample that was sequenced in a study of T cell repertoires in cytomegalovirus infection. These TCRs' antigens remain unknown. TCRdb itself ran the reads through MiXCR, one entry per CDR3 protein. The sample contains roughly 350,000 distinct CDR3 sequences, roughly 34% of which appear only once. The source was cultured PBMCs, collected from culture after CMV antigen stimulation. The receptors here all came from a human donor in good health (CMV status not recorded). Some clones in this sample may be carry-over from other donors' samples.

This clonotype was seen a few times. The V and J genes are TRBV7-9 and TRBJ2-5, with unresolved D. Germline CDR1 reads SEHNR; CDR2 reads FQNEAQ (reference sequence). The CDR3 has 14 residues. The V end was cut by 5 bases, the J end by 0 bases, with 10 bases between. The CDR3 DNA is TGTGCCAGCAGCCAAGCAAGGGACCAAGAGACCCAGTACTTC. This codes for CASSQARDQETQYF.

Note on this clonotype: One junction end does not reproduce the germline sequence, and a read error may be involved. The V call is TRBV4-1, the J call TRBJ1-2; D is unclear. This CDR3 spans 15 amino acids. The germline V gene encodes CDR1 MGHRA and CDR2 YSYEKL. CDR3 sequence: CASSQDSGSYYGYTF. DNA for the CDR3: TGTGCCAGCAGCCAAGATTCGGGCAGCTATTATGGCTACACCTTC.

The table lists this clonotype with a few counts. The gene calls are TRBV12-3 or TRBV12-4 and TRBJ1-2, with unresolved D. CDR3 length: 12 amino acids. V was shortened by 6 bases and J by 7 bases, with 12 bases between the two germline ends. CDR3 residues: CASSISFSGYTF. The CDR3 region has the DNA TGTGCCAGCAGCATCTCCTTCTCTGGCTACACCTTC.

The genes are TRBV7-6 and TRBJ2-1; D might be TRBD1 or TRBD2, each matching 5 bases. Germline V gene data show CDR1 as SGHVS and CDR2 as FNYEAQ. This CDR3 spans 14 amino acids. Trimming cost V 5 bases and J 4 bases, with 12 bases left between them. The CDR3 is CASSERGGYNEQFF. The CDR3 DNA sequence: TGTGCCAGCAGCGAGAGGGGCGGTTACAATGAGCAGTTCTTC.

The rearrangement joins TRBV4-1 to TRBJ2-2, with 8 bases that match TRBD1. This CDR3 has 19 residues. V dropped 3 bases and J dropped 2; count of bases not matched to a gene: 14. The germline V gene encodes CDR1 MGHRA and CDR2 YSYEKL. The CDR3 protein is CASSQHVGTGDYNTGELFF. The CDR3 DNA sequence: TGCGCCAGCAGCCAGCACGTGGGGACAGGAGATTACAACACCGGGGAGCTGTTTTTT.

This clonotype was seen a handful of times. V usage is TRBV6-2 or TRBV6-3 and J usage is TRBJ2-7, with D perhaps TRBD1 (5 bases). Germline CDR1 is MNHEY and CDR2 is SVGEGT. The CDR3 is 15 residues long. Trimming shortened V by 2 bases and J by 0 bases, and 11 bases separated the two germline ends. This CDR3 reads CASSYPREGSYEQYF. The CDR3 DNA reads as TGTGCCAGCAGTTACCCCAGGGAAGGCTCCTACGAGCAGTACTTC.

V and J are TRBV6-6 and TRBJ2-3; TRBD2 aligns across 13 bases. V was clipped by 6 bases and J by 2 bases; unmatched bases: 5. This CDR3 contains 16 residues. Per germline, CDR1 MNHNY and CDR2 SVGAGI (reference sequence). The DNA for the CDR3 is TGTGCCAGCAGCGTGACTAGCGGGGGGCTCACAGATACGCAGTATTTT. This gives the protein CASSVTSGGLTDTQYF.

This clonotype has only a few counts. This chain uses TRBV7-2 with TRBJ2-5, with 11 bases identical to TRBD2. Germline V gives CDR1 SGHTA, CDR2 FQGNSA. The V segment lost 0 bases and the J segment 5 bases; nucleotides outside the gene matches: 5. CDR3 length: 16 residues. CDR3 bases: TGTGCCAGCAGCTTAGCGCTAGCGGGAGGATCGGAGACCCAGTACTTC. Its protein is CASSLALAGGSETQYF.

There are many counts of this clonotype. V gene TRBV12-3 or TRBV12-4 combines with J gene TRBJ1-5; tentatively, D is TRBD1 (5 bases). The ends were cut back, 7 bases at V and 4 bases at J, with 11 bases in the middle. This CDR3 is built from 13 residues. The CDR3 bases are TGTGCCAGCACCCAGACAGAGAATCAGCCCCAGCATTTT. As protein: CASTQTENQPQHF.

This chain links TRBV6-8 with TRBJ2-5, with 12 bases matching TRBD2. The CDR3 has 16 amino acids. The V gene's germline CDR1 is MNHGY and CDR2 SAAAGT. The junction had 12 bases not matched to a gene; V was cut back by 6 bases and J by 7 bases. The DNA of the CDR3 is TGTGCCAGCAGCAAGACGTCTAGCGGGAGGGGCGTGACCCAGTACTTC. This gives the protein CASSKTSSGRGVTQYF.

The genes are TRBV19 and TRBJ1-6; the D is unclear. Trimming cost V 5 bases and J 0 bases, with 20 bases left between them. Germline CDR1 is LNHDA and CDR2 is SQIVND (reference sequence). The length of the CDR3 is 19 residues. CDR3 sequence reads: CASSPESGGWSSYNSPLHF. The CDR3 DNA is TGTGCCAGTAGTCCGGAGTCCGGCGGCTGGAGCTCCTATAATTCACCCCTCCACTTT.

CDR3 in DNA: TGCGCCAGCAGCCAAGAAAGGATAGCGGGGTTGCCAGATACGCAGTATTTT. This gives the protein CASSQERIAGLPDTQYF. The chain employs TRBV4-3 and TRBJ2-3, with TRBD2 matching 8 bases. The CDR3 spans 17 residues. The junction had 9 bases not matched to a gene; V was cut back by 0 bases and J by 4 bases. CDR1 is LGHNA and CDR2 is YSLEER in the germline V gene.

This clonotype has more than one count but fewer than ten. The chain recombines TRBV27 with TRBJ1-5; 7 nucleotides line up with TRBD1. This CDR3 is 15 amino acids long. From germline, CDR1 is MNHEY and CDR2 SMNVEV (reference sequence). The J segment lost 3 bases and the V segment lost 5 bases, leaving 7 bases of the junction unmatched. The chain's CDR3 is CASSPAQGVNQPQHF. CDR3 nucleotides: TGTGCCAGCAGTCCGGCTCAGGGGGTCAATCAGCCCCAGCATTTT.

This rearrangement joins TRBV10-3 to TRBJ1-5; possibly TRBD1 for D (5 bases). The CDR3 extends over 15 amino acids. V lost 2 bases and J lost 4, with 12 bases in between. Germline lookup yields CDR1 ENHRY and CDR2 SYGVKD. The CDR3 sequence is CAISESRGKNQPQHF. CDR3 sequence (DNA): TGTGCCATCAGTGAGAGTAGGGGCAAAAATCAGCCCCAGCATTTT.

The CDR3 region has the DNA TGCAGTGCTATACGAGCGGGAGGGCCTGGAGATACGCAGTATTTT. It specifies CSAIRAGGPGDTQYF. V gene TRBV20-1 combines with J gene TRBJ2-3; 10 bases match TRBD2. The germline V gene has CDR1 DFQATT and CDR2 SNEGSKA (reference sequence). The CDR3 length is 15 residues. Trimming at V came to 4 bases and at J to 5 bases, leaving 9 bases not matched to a gene.

The genes are TRBV11-2 and TRBJ2-4, with 10 bases identical to TRBD1. J gave up 1 base and V 5 bases, and 11 bases lay outside the gene matches. The CDR3 has 18 amino acids. Looked up from germline, CDR1 is SGHAT and CDR2 is FQNNGV. CDR3 DNA: TGTGCCAGCAGCGCGAAGACAGGGGGCGAGGGGGCCAAAAACATTCAGTACTTC. Translation: CASSAKTGGEGAKNIQYF.

The rearrangement links TRBV18 to TRBJ1-1; 7 nucleotides line up with TRBD1. The germline CDR1 and CDR2 sequences are KGHSH and LQKENI. V shed 8 bases and J 3 bases; nucleotides not matched to a gene: 9. This CDR3 has 14 residues. For the CDR3, the DNA is TGTGCCAGCCTCCGACAGGGCGGGGACACTGAAGCTTTCTTT. Translating it yields CASLRQGGDTEAFF.

V is TRBV19 and J is TRBJ1-2; 8 nucleotides match TRBD1. Germline V gives CDR1 LNHDA, CDR2 SQIVND (reference sequence). The CDR3 consists of 13 residues. After removal of 6 bases from V and 5 bases from J, the junction contained 5 bases not matched to a gene. CDR3 nucleotide sequence: TGTGCCAGTAGCGGGACAGGAGTATATGGCTACACCTTC. Its protein product is CASSGTGVYGYTF.

The chain couples TRBV25-1 to TRBJ1-1; D is unresolved. Germline CDR1 is MGHDK and CDR2 is SYGVNS. The length of the CDR3 is 13 residues. Trimming pared 4 bases from V and 0 bases from J, leaving 6 bases between. As DNA, the CDR3 is TGTGCCAGCAGTGCTGGGGTGAACACTGAAGCTTTCTTT. It is translated as CASSAGVNTEAFF.

V and J are TRBV24-1 and TRBJ2-1; TRBD2 aligns across 7 bases. V gave up 10 bases and J gave up 5 bases; unmatched junction bases: 10. The CDR3 length is 14 residues. Germline V CDR1 and CDR2: KGHDR, SFDVKD. The DNA for the CDR3 is TGTGCCACTAGTATTAGCGGGTCCCACAATGAGCAGTTCTTC. Translated, it gives CATSISGSHNEQFF.

J is TRBJ2-7 and V is TRBV28; D gene unclear. The CDR3 has 12 amino acids. The V and J ends lost 5 bases and 2 bases respectively, with 7 bases between them. Germline V lookup: CDR1 MDHEN, CDR2 SYDVKM. In DNA form, the CDR3 reads TGTGCCAGCAGTACGGTCCCCTACGAGCAGTACGTC. Translation: CASSTVPYEQYV.